The 12 T cell receptor beta chains below come from one sample, sequenced in a study of shared clonotypes between healthy human individuals. The table came from immunoSEQ multiplex PCR; TCRdb's copy has only in-frame clones and leaves some out. The sample holds approximately 2,300,000 clones, 85% to 95% seen once. Sequenced input: naive CD4+ T cells from PBMCs. Subset here: CD45RA+ positively selected. The receptors stem from a man between 18 and 35 years old in good health. Some clones in this sample may be carry-over from other donors' samples.

The chain joins TRBV28 to TRBJ2-7, with D maybe TRBD2 (6 bases). The CDR3 length is 14 residues. V lost 2 bases and J 4 bases, leaving 12 bases between the germline ends. Germline V lookup: CDR1 MDHEN, CDR2 SYDVKM. CDR3 region: CASSLTGVRYEQYF. The DNA of the CDR3 is TGTGCCAGCAGTTTAACGGGAGTCCGGTACGAGCAGTACTTC.

A remark on this clone: At the DNA level, this CDR3 is encoded by other sequences in the same sample as well. The chain joins TRBV7-9 to TRBJ2-5; 7 nucleotides align to TRBD1. This CDR3 has 13 residues. Trimming took 6 bases from V and 1 from J; bases not matched to a gene: 2. Looked up from germline, CDR1 is SEHNR and CDR2 is FQNEAQ (reference sequence). The CDR3 DNA sequence: TGTGCCAGCAGTCGGGACAGCCAAGAGACCCAGTACTTC. Translating gives CASSRDSQETQYF.

The chain recombines TRBV7-3 with TRBJ2-1; weak D call: TRBD2 (5 bases). Germline V CDR1 and CDR2: SGHTA, FQGTGA. The V end lost 5 bases, the J end lost 5 bases, and 13 bases lay between the germline ends. The CDR3 sequence is 14 residues long. In nucleotides, the CDR3 is TGTGCCAGCAGCCCTCGGCTAGCAGACAATGAGCAGTTCTTC. It translates to CASSPRLADNEQFF.

The chain joins TRBV28 to TRBJ2-3, with 10 nucleotides matching TRBD1. This CDR3 spans 15 amino acids. V lost 5 bases, J lost 5 bases, and 7 bases stayed unmatched. Germline V gene sequence: CDR1 MDHEN, CDR2 SYDVKM. Here the CDR3 reads CASSPGQGWRDTQYF. Written as DNA, the CDR3 is TGTGCCAGCAGTCCGGGACAGGGGTGGAGAGATACGCAGTATTTT.

The rearrangement links TRBV2 to TRBJ1-1, with TRBD1 matching 9 bases. In germline, CDR1 is SNHLY, CDR2 FYNNEI. J was trimmed by 6 bases and V by 6 bases; bases with no gene match: 8. The CDR3 totals 14 residues. The CDR3 here is CASRETGGRAEAFF. The CDR3 DNA reads TGTGCCAGCAGGGAGACAGGGGGACGGGCTGAAGCTTTCTTT.

The chain has TRBV27 and TRBJ2-1, with TRBD2 matching over 7 bases. V lost 4 bases to trimming and J lost 9 bases; unmatched junction nucleotides: 12. The CDR3 extends over 15 amino acids. Looked up from germline, CDR1 is MNHEY and CDR2 is SMNVEV (reference sequence). Written as DNA, the CDR3 is TGTGCCAGCAGTTCCCCACCTACCCGACTAGCTGAGCAGTTCTTC. This encodes CASSSPPTRLAEQFF.

This chain links TRBV18 with TRBJ2-7, with D maybe TRBD1 (5 bases). The V end was cut by 3 bases, the J end by 0 bases, with 12 bases between. CDR3 size: 15 residues. The V gene's germline CDR1 is KGHSH and CDR2 LQKENI. This chain's CDR3 is CASSPGRDSSYEQYF. As DNA, the CDR3 is TGTGCCAGCTCACCCGGTAGAGACAGCTCCTACGAGCAGTACTTC.

The chain couples TRBV28 to TRBJ2-7; the match to TRBD2 covers 8 bases. Germline V gene sequence: CDR1 MDHEN, CDR2 SYDVKM. The J segment lost 6 bases and the V segment lost 5 bases, leaving 9 bases of the junction unmatched. CDR3 length equals 14 residues. The CDR3 bases are TGTGCCAGCAGTATAGCGGGACGCCTGGGCGAGCAGTACTTC. Amino acids: CASSIAGRLGEQYF.

The chain couples TRBV28 to TRBJ1-5, with 7 bases identical to TRBD1. Per germline, CDR1 MDHEN and CDR2 SYDVKM. Trimming cost V 6 bases and J 5 bases; bases outside gene matches: 10. The CDR3 is made up of 15 amino acids. Written as DNA, the CDR3 is TGTGCCAGCAGACAAGGGGGCAATCGGTATCAGCCCCAGCATTTT. It specifies CASRQGGNRYQPQHF.

This clone was picked up one time. The rearrangement uses TRBV19 and TRBJ1-2; D is possibly TRBD1 (6 bases). CDR1 is LNHDA, CDR2 SQIVND, per germline (reference sequence). CDR3 size: 15 residues. Trimming pared 4 bases from V and 2 bases from J, leaving 14 bases between. The CDR3 nucleotides are TGTGCCAGTAGTAATCGACAGGAATTGAACTATGGCTACACCTTC. This codes for CASSNRQELNYGYTF.

The chain employs TRBV7-6 and TRBJ1-2; tentative D call: TRBD1 (6 bases). The CDR3 contains 15 residues. The V gene's germline CDR1 is SGHVS and CDR2 FNYEAQ. V was shortened by 5 bases and J by 8 bases, with 21 bases between the two germline ends. The CDR3 reads CASSPWGRQWAGYTF. The CDR3 region has the DNA TGTGCCAGCAGCCCCTGGGGGCGGCAATGGGCCGGCTACACCTTC.

CDR3 amino acids: CAISSRDVYGYTF. The CDR3 DNA follows: TGTGCCATCAGTTCCCGGGACGTCTATGGCTACACCTTC. V and J are TRBV10-3 and TRBJ1-2; D is possibly TRBD1 (5 bases). This CDR3 has 13 amino acids. Looked up from germline, CDR1 is ENHRY and CDR2 is SYGVKD. Trimming left V 5 bases short and J 4 bases short, with 11 bases between.